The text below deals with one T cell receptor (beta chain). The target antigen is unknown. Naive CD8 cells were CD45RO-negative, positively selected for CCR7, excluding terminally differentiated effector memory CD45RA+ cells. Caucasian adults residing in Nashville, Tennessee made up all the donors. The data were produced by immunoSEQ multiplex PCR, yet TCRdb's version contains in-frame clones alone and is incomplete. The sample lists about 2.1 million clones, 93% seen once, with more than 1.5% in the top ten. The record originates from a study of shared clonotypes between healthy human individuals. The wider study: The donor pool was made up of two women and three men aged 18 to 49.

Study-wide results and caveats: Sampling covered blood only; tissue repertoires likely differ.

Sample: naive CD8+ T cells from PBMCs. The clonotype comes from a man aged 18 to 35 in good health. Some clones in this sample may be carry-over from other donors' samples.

The CDR3 protein is CASSLGPAGTYGYTF. As DNA, the CDR3 is TGTGCCAGCAGCTTAGGTCCCGCAGGGACCTATGGCTACACCTTC. V gene TRBV7-2 combines with J gene TRBJ1-2; D is perhaps TRBD1 (5 bases). V gave up 1 base and J gave up 4 bases, with 13 bases separating them. The CDR3 contains 15 residues. Germline V gives CDR1 SGHTA, CDR2 FQGNSA. The full variable domain, completed using reference TRBV7-2 and TRBJ1-2, is GAGVSQSPSNKVTEKGKDVELRCDPISGHTALYWYRQSLGQGLEFLIYFQGNSAPDKSGLPSDRFSAERTGGSVSTLTIQRTQQEDSAVYLCASSLGPAGTYGYTFGSGTRLTVV.